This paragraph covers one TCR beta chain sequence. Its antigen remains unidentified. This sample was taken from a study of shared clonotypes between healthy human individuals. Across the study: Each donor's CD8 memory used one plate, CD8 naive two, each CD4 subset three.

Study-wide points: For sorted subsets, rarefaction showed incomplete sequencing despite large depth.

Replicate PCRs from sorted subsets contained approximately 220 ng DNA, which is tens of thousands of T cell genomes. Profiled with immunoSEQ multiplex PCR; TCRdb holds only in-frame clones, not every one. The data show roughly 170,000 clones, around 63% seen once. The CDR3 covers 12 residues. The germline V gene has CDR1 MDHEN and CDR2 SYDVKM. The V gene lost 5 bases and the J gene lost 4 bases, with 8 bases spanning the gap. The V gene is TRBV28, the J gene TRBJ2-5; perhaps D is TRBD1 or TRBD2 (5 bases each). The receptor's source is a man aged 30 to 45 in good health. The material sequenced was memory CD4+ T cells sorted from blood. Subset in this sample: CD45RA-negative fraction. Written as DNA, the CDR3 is TGTGCCAGCAGTGGGACGGTAGAGACCCAGTACTTC. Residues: CASSGTVETQYF.